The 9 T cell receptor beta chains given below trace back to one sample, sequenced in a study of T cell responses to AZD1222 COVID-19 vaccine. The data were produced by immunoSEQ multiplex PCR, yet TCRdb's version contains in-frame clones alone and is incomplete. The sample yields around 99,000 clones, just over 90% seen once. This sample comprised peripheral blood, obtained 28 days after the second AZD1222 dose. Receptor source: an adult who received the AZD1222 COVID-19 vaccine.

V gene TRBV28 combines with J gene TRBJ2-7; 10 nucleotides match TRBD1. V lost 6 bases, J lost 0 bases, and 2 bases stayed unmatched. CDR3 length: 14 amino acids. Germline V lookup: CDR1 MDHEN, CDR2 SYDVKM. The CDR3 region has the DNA TGTGCCAGCAGGCGGACAGGGGGCTCCTACGAGCAGTACTTC. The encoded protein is CASRRTGGSYEQYF.

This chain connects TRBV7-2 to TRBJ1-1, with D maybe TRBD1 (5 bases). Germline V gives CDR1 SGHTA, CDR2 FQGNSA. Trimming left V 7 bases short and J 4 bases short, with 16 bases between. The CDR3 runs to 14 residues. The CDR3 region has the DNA TGTGCCAGCAAGCCGGCGGGGCGGTCCACTGAAGCTTTCTTT. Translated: CASKPAGRSTEAFF.

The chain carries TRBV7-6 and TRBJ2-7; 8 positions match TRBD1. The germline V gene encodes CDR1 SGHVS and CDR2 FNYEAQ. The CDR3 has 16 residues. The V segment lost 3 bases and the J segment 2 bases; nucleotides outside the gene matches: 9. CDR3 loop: CASSFNPGQVTYEQYF. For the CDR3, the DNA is TGTGCCAGCAGCTTCAACCCGGGACAGGTGACCTACGAGCAGTACTTC.

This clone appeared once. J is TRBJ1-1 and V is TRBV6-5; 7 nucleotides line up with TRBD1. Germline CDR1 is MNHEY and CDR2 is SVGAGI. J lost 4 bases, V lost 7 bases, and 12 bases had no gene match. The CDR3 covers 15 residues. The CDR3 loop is CASITRGRGSTEAFF. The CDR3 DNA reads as TGTGCCAGCATAACGAGGGGGCGAGGCTCCACTGAAGCTTTCTTT.

CDR3 in DNA: TGTGCCAGCAGGGCGGACGCCAATCAGCCCCAGCATTTT. Encoded protein: CASRADANQPQHF. The chain couples TRBV2 to TRBJ1-5; D unclear. Trimming left V 6 bases short and J 3 bases short, with 9 bases between. From germline, CDR1 is SNHLY and CDR2 FYNNEI. The CDR3 contains 13 residues.

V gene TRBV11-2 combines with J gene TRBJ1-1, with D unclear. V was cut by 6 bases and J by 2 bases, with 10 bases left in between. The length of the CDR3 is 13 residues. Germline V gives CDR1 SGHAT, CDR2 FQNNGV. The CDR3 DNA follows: TGTGCCAGCAGTCAGGATTCAAACACTGAAGCTTTCTTT. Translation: CASSQDSNTEAFF.

The CDR3: CSASTGHNQPQHF. Here the CDR3 DNA reads TGCAGTGCCAGTACTGGACACAATCAGCCCCAGCATTTT. V and J are TRBV20-1 and TRBJ1-5; weak D call: TRBD1 (5 bases). V gave up 6 bases and J gave up 3 bases, with 12 bases separating them. The V gene's germline CDR1 is DFQATT and CDR2 SNEGSKA (reference sequence). CDR3 size: 13 residues.

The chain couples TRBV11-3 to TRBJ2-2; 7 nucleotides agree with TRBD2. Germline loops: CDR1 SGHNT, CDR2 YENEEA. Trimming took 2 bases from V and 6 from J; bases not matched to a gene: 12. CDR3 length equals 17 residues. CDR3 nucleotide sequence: TGTGCCAGCAGCTTATACGGTGGCGGGGGAGTAGCCGGGGAGCTGTTTTTT. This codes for CASSLYGGGGVAGELFF.

The CDR3 here is CASSSQDEKLFF. CDR3 nucleotides: TGTGCCAGCAGCTCCCAAGATGAAAAACTGTTTTTT. This chain connects TRBV7-9 to TRBJ1-4; the D is unclear. V lost 4 bases to trimming and J lost 6 bases, with 6 bases between them. Per the germline V gene, CDR1 is SEHNR and CDR2 is FQNEAQ (reference sequence). This CDR3 comprises 12 residues.